This T cell receptor beta chain was identified during a study of CXCR3-negative and CXCR3-positive naive CD8 T cells. Study findings and constraints: Naive subsets had comparable surface CD5, so TRB CDR3 properties gauged TCR strength.

Researchers reported sorting every CD8+ T cell subset in triplicate, roughly 290,000 cells per sort. The authors prepared UMI-labeled TRB cDNA libraries by 5' RACE. TCRdb re-called the 5' RACE reads and catalogs CDR3 proteins one per entry, DNA excluded. This specimen shows over 35,000 distinct CDR3 sequences; the ten leading clones hold 2.5%. This CDR3 contains 15 residues. Concerning this clonotype itself: The antigen remains unidentified.

V is TRBV12-3 or TRBV12-4 and J is TRBJ1-1. The specimen sequenced was naive CXCR3- CD8+ T cells from blood. Specified subset: CD45RO-CCR7+CD27+CD95- naive CD8+ T cells lacking CXCR3 (TNR3-). This TCR came from a human donor in good health. Some clones in this sample may be carry-over from other donors' samples. The CDR3 spells CASSLGVEGITEAFF.